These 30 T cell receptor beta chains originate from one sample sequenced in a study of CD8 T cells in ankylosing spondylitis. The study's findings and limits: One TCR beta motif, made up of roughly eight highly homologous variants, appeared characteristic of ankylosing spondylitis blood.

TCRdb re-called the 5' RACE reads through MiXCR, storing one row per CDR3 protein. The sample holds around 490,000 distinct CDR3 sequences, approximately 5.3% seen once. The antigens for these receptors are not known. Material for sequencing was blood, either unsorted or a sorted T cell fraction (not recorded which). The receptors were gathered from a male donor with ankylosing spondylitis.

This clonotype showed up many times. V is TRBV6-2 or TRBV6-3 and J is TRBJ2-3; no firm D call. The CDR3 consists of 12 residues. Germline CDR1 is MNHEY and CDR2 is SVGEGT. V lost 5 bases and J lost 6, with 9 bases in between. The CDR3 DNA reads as TGTGCCAGCAGTCAGTATACCGATACGCAGTATTTT. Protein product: CASSQYTDTQYF.

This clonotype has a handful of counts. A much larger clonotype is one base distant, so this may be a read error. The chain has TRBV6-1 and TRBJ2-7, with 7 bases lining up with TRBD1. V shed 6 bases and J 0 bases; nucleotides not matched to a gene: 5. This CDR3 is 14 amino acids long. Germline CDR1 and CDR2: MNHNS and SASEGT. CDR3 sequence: CASSRDSYSYEQYF. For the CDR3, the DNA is TGTGCCAGCAGCAGGGACAGCTACTCCTACGAGCAGTACTTC.

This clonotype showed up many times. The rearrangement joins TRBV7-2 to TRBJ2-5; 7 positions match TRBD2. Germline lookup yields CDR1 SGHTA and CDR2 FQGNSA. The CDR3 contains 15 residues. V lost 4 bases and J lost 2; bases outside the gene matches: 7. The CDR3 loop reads CASSSQRGDQETQYF. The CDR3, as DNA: TGTGCCAGCAGCTCCCAGCGGGGCGATCAAGAGACCCAGTACTTC.

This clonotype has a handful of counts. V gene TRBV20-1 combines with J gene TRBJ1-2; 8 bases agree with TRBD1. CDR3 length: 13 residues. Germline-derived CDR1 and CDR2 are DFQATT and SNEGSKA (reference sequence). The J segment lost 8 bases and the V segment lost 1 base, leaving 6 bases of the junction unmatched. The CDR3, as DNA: TGCAGTGCTAGAGGGGGACAGGCAGGAGGCTACACCTTC. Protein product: CSARGGQAGGYTF.

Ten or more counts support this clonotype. CDR3 in DNA: TGCGCCAGCAGCTTGGCCTCACAGAGTACCTACGAGCAGTACTTC. Protein sequence: CASSLASQSTYEQYF. V gene TRBV5-1 combines with J gene TRBJ2-7, with unresolved D. Germline loops: CDR1 SGHRS, CDR2 YFSETQ. This CDR3 contains 15 residues. V was trimmed by 0 bases and J by 2 bases, leaving 12 bases between them.

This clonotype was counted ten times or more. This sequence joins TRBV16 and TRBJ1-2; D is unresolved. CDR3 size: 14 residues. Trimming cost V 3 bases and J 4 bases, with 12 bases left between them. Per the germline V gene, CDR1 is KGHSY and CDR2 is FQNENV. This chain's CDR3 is CASSQRTGGYGYTF. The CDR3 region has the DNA TGTGCCAGCAGCCAGCGTACGGGAGGCTATGGCTACACCTTC.

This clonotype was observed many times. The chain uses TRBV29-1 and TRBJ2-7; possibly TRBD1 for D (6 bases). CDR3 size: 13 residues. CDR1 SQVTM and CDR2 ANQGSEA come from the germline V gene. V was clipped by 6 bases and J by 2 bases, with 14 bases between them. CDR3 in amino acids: CSVMDSVTYEQYF. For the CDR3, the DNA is TGCAGCGTGATGGACAGTGTAACCTACGAGCAGTACTTC.

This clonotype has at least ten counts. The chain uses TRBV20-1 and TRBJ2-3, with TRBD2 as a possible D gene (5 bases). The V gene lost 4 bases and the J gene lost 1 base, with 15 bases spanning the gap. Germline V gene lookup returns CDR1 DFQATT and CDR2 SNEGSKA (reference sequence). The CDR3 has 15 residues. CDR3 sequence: CSAMSSGWGTDTQYF. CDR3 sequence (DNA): TGCAGTGCTATGTCAAGCGGCTGGGGCACAGATACGCAGTATTTT.

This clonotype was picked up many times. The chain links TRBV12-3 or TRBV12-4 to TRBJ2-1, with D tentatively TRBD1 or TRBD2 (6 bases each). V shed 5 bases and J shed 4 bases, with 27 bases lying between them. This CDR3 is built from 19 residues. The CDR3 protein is CASSPMEGDPRGDYNEQFF. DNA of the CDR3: TGTGCCAGCAGTCCGATGGAGGGGGACCCCCGAGGGGATTACAATGAGCAGTTCTTC.

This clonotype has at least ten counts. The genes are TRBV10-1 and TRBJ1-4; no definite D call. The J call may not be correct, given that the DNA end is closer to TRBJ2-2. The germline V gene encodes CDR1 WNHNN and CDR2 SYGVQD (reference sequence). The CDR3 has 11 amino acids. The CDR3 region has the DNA TGCGCCAGCAGTGGGAGAGAGGAGCTGTTTTTT. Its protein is CASSGREELFF.

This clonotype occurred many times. For the CDR3, the DNA is TGTGCCAGCAGCCCGACTAGTCTCTTGGCAGATACGCAGTATTTT. This sequence encodes CASSPTSLLADTQYF. This chain links TRBV7-2 with TRBJ2-3; perhaps TRBD2 as D (6 bases). V was pared by 5 bases and J by 4 bases, with 16 bases between. Per germline, CDR1 SGHTA and CDR2 FQGNSA. CDR3 size: 15 residues.

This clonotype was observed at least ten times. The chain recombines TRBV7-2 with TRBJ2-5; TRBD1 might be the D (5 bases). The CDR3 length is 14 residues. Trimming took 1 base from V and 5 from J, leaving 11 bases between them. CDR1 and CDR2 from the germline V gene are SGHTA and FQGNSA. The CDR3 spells CASSLVGPSETQYF. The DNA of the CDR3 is TGTGCCAGCAGCTTAGTGGGGCCCTCGGAGACCCAGTACTTC.

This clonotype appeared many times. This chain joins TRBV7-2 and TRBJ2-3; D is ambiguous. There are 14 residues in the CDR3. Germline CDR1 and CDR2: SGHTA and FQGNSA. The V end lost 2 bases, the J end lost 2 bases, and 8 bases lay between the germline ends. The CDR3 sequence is CASSLRLDTDTQYF. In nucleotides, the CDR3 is TGTGCCAGCAGCTTAAGGCTCGACACAGATACGCAGTATTTT. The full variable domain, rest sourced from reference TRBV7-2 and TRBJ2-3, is GAGVSQSPSNKVTEKGKDVELRCDPISGHTALYWYRQSLGQGLEFLIYFQGNSAPDKSGLPSDRFSAERTGGSVSTLTIQRTQQEDSAVYLCASSLRLDTDTQYFGPGTRLTVL.

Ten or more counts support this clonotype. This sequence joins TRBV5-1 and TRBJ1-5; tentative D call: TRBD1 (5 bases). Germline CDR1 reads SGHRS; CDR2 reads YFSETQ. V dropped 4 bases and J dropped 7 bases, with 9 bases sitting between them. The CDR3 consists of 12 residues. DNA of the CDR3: TGCGCCAGCAGCGAACGGGGCCAGCCCCAGCATTTT. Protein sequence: CASSERGQPQHF.

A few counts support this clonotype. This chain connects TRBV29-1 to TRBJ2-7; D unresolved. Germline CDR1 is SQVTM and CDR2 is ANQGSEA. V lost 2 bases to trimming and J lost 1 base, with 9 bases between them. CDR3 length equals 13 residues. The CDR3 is CSVEPIGSYEQYF. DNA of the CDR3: TGCAGCGTTGAACCAATAGGTTCCTACGAGCAGTACTTC.

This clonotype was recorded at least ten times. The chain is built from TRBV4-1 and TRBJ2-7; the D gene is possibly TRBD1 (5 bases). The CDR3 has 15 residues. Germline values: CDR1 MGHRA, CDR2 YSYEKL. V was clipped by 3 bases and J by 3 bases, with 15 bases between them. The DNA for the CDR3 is TGCGCCAGCAGCCAGGCGGACACGCGATTCTACGAGCAGTACTTC. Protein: CASSQADTRFYEQYF.

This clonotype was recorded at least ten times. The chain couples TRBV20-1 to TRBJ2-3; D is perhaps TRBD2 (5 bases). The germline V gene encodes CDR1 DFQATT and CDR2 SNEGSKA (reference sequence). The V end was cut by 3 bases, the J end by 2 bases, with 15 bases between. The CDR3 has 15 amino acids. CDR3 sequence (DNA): TGCAGTGCTAGCGATAGACGGGGTGCCACAGATACGCAGTATTTT. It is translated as CSASDRRGATDTQYF.

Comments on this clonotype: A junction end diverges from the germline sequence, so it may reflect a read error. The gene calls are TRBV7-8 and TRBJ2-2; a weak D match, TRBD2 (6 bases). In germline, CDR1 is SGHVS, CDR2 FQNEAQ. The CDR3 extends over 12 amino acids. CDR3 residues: CAGTGNTGELFF. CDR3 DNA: TGCGCCGGGACTGGGAACACCGGGGAGCTGTTTTTT.

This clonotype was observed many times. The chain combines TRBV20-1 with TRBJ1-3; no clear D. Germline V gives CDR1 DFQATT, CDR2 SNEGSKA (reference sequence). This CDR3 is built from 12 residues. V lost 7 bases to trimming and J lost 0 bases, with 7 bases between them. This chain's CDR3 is CSGTHSGNTIYF. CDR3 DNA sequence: TGCAGTGGAACTCACTCTGGAAACACCATATATTTT.

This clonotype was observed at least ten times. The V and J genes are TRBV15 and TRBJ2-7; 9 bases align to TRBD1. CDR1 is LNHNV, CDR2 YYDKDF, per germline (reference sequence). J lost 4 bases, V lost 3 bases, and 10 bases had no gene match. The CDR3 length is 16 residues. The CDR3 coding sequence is TGTGCCACCAGCAGCGAAAAAAACAGGGGGCATTACGAGCAGTACTTC. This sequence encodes CATSSEKNRGHYEQYF.

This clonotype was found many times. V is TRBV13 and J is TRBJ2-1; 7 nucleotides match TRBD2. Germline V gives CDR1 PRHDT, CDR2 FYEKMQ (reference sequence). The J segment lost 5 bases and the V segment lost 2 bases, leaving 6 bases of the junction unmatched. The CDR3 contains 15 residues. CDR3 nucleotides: TGTGCCAGCAGCTTATTTGCGGGAGTCCACAATGAGCAGTTCTTC. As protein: CASSLFAGVHNEQFF. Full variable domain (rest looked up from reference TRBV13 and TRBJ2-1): AAGVIQSPRHLIKEKRETATLKCYPIPRHDTVYWYQQGPGQDPQFLISFYEKMQSDKGSIPDRFSAQQFSDYHSELNMSSLELGDSALYFCASSLFAGVHNEQFFGPGTRLTVL.

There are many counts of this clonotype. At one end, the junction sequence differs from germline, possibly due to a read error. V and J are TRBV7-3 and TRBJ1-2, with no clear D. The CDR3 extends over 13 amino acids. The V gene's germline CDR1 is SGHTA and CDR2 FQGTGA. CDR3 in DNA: TGTGCCAGCAGTTTAACAGTTAACTATGGCTACACCTTC. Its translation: CASSLTVNYGYTF.

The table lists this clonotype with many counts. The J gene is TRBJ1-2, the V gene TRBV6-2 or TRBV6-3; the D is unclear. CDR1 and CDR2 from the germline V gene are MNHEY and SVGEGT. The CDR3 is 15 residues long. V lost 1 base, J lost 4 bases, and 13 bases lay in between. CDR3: CASSYFERAPYGYTF. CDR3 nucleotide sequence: TGTGCCAGCAGTTACTTCGAAAGGGCACCCTATGGCTACACCTTC.

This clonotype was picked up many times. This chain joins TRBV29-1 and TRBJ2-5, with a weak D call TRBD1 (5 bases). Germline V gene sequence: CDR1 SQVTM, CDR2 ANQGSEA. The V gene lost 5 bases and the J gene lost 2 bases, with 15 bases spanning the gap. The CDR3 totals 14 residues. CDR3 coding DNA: TGCAGCGTTAAGAGGCAGGGCTGGCAAGAGACCCAGTACTTC. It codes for CSVKRQGWQETQYF. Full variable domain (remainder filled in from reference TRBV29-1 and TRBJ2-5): SAVISQKPSRDICQRGTSLTIQCQVDSQVTMMFWYRQQPGQSLTLIATANQGSEATYESGFVIDKFPISRPNLTFSTLTVSNMSPEDSSIYLCSVKRQGWQETQYFGPGTRLLVL.

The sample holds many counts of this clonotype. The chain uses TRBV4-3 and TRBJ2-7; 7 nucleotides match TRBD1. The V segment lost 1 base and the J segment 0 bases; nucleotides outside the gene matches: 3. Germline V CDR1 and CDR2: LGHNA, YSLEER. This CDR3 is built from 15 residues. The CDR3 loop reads CASSQAGDSSYEQYF. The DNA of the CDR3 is TGCGCCAGCAGCCAAGCTGGGGACAGCTCCTACGAGCAGTACTTC.

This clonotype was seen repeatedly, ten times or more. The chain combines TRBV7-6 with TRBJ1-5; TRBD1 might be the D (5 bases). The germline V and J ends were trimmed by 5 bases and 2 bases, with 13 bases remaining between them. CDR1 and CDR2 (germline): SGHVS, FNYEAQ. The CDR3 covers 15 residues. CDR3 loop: CASSMGQGGNQPQHF. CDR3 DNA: TGTGCCAGCAGCATGGGGCAGGGAGGCAATCAGCCCCAGCATTTT.

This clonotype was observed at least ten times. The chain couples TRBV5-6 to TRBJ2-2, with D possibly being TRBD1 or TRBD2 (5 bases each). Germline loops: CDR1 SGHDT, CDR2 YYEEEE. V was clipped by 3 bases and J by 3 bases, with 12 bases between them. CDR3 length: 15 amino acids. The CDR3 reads CASSSEGRYTGELFF. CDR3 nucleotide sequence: TGTGCCAGCAGCTCCGAGGGACGGTACACCGGGGAGCTGTTTTTT.

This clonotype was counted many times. The CDR3 reads CASSPHSGSSYEQYF. The CDR3 bases are TGTGCCAGCAGTCCACATAGCGGGAGCTCCTACGAGCAGTACTTC. The chain uses TRBV28 and TRBJ2-7; 9 nucleotides align to TRBD2. CDR1 MDHEN and CDR2 SYDVKM come from the germline V gene. The J segment lost 0 bases and the V segment lost 5 bases, leaving 5 bases of the junction unmatched. This CDR3 contains 15 residues. Complete variable domain (other parts from reference TRBV28 and TRBJ2-7): DVKVTQSSRYLVKRTGEKVFLECVQDMDHENMFWYRQDPGLGLRLIYFSYDVKMKEKGDIPEGYSVSREKKERFSLILESASTNQTSMYLCASSPHSGSSYEQYFGPGTRLTVT.

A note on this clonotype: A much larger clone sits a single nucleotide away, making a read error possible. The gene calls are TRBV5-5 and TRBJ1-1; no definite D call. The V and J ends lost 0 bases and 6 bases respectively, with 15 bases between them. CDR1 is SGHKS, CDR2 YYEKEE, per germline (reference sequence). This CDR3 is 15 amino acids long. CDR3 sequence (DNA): TGTGCCAGCAGCTTGGAAGGCTCGAGGGTGGCTGAAGCTTTCTTT. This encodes CASSLEGSRVAEAFF.

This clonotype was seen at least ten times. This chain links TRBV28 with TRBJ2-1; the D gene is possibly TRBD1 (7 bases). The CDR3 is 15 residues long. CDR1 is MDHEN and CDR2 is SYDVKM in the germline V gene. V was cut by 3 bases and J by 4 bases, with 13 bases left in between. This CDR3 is CASSFRGTAYNEQFF. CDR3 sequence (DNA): TGTGCCAGCAGTTTTCGGGGGACAGCATACAATGAGCAGTTCTTC.